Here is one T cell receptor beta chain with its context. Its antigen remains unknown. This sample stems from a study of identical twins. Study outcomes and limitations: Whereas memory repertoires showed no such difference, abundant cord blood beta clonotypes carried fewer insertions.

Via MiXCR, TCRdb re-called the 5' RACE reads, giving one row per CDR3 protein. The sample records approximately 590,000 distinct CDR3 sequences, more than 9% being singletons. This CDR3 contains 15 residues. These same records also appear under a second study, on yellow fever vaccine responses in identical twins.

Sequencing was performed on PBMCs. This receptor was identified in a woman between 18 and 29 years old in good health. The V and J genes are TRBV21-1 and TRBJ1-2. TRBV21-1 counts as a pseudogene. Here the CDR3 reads CASSKVTKVNYGYTF. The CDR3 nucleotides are TGTGCCAGCAGCAAAGTTACCAAGGTCAACTATGGCTACACCTTC.